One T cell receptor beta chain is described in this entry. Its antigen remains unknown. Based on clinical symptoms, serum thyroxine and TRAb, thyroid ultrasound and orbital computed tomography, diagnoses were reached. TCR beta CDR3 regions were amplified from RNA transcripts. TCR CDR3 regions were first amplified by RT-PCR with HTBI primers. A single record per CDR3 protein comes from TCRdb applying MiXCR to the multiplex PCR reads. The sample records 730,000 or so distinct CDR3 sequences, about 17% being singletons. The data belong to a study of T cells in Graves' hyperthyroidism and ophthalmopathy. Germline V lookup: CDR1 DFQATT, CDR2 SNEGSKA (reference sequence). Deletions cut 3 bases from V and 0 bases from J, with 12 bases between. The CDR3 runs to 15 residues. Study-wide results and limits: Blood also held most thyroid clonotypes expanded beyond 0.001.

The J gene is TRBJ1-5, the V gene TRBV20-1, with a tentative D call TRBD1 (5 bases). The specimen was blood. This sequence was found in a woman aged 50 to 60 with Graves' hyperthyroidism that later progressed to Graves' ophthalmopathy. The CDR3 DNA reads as TGCAGTGCTAGTAAAACAGGATATAGCAATCAGCCCCAGCATTTT. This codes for CSASKTGYSNQPQHF.